The T cell receptor (beta chain) under discussion was sequenced for a study of blood T cell repertoires in COVID-19. In the authors' methods: Scientists estimated how many nucleated cells there were by amplifying reference gene primers. TCRdb's table, derived via immunoSEQ multiplex PCR, lists solely in-frame clones and lacks some. V, J and clone size reflect that table, while D and trimming were determined from the DNA. The sample has fewer than 350,000 clones; approximately 90% are singletons. V gave up 5 bases and J gave up 2 bases; unmatched junction bases: 3. Germline V CDR1 and CDR2: MNHEY, SVGAGI. This CDR3 is 15 amino acids long.

The specimen was peripheral blood. This clonotype was sampled from a man aged 40-50 years with acute or convalescent COVID-19. J is TRBJ2-6 and V is TRBV6-5, with 7 positions matching TRBD1. The CDR3 nucleotides read TGTGCCAGCAGTAGAACAGGGGCTGGGGCCAACGTCCTGACTTTC. As protein: CASSRTGAGANVLTF.